Below, 19 T cell receptor beta chains from the same sample are listed, as sequenced in a study of cytomegalovirus exposure and HLA in healthy donors. The PCR made use of 60 Vbeta and 13 Jbeta primers. Using immunoSEQ multiplex PCR, the repertoire was profiled, and TCRdb retains in-frame clones only, with some absent. The sample yields over 150,000 clones, 68% seen once. Specimen: PBMCs. All receptors come from a woman between 40 and 50 years old in good health and CMV-seropositive.

The V gene is TRBV7-3, the J gene TRBJ1-6, with no clear D. CDR3 length: 14 amino acids. The ends were cut back, 5 bases at V and 7 bases at J, with 12 bases in the middle. Germline V gene lookup returns CDR1 SGHTA and CDR2 FQGTGA. In nucleotides, the CDR3 is TGTGCCAGCAGCCGGGAGGCGGGGAATTCACCCCTCCACTTT. It is translated as CASSREAGNSPLHF.

The CDR3 loop is CASSPGFNQPQHF. In DNA form, the CDR3 reads TGTGCCAGCTCACCCGGGTTCAATCAGCCCCAGCATTTT. The rearrangement uses TRBV18 and TRBJ1-5; D not certain. Trimming removed 3 bases at V and 3 bases at J, with 6 bases between. CDR3 length: 13 residues. Per the germline V gene, CDR1 is KGHSH and CDR2 is LQKENI.

The V call is TRBV5-4, the J call TRBJ2-3; D might be TRBD2 (5 bases). Germline values: CDR1 SGHNT, CDR2 YYREEE (reference sequence). V was clipped by 7 bases and J by 2 bases, with 14 bases between them. The CDR3 totals 14 residues. The DNA for the CDR3 is TGTGCCAGCCGCTCGGGGAAGGTCACAGATACGCAGTATTTT. It codes for CASRSGKVTDTQYF.

The sample holds one count of this clone. The junction differs from germline at one of its ends, possibly a read error. The rearrangement uses TRBV6-4 and TRBJ1-5, with D perhaps matching TRBD1 (5 bases). Germline V gives CDR1 MRHNA, CDR2 SNTAGT. This CDR3 has 13 amino acids. CDR3: CASSADRNQPQNF. Here the CDR3 DNA reads TGTGCCAGCAGTGCCGACAGAAATCAGCCCCAGAATTTT.

This clone was counted a single time. The rearrangement links TRBV4-2 to TRBJ2-1; TRBD1 might be the D (5 bases). V was pared by 1 base and J by 6 bases, with 10 bases between. The CDR3 runs 14 residues. Germline-derived CDR1 and CDR2 are LGHNA and YNFKEQ. The CDR3 coding sequence is TGTGCCAGCAGCCAAGGCGGTAGGGGCAATGAGCAGTTCTTC. It encodes CASSQGGRGNEQFF.

This clone occurred a few times. Compared with germline, one end of the junction differs, possibly owing to a read error. The rearrangement links TRBV19 to TRBJ1-2; possible D gene TRBD1, 5 bases. The germline gives CDR1 LNHDA, CDR2 SQIVND (reference sequence). The CDR3 is 12 amino acids. CDR3 sequence (DNA): TGTGCCACCGGCGGGGACGGCTATGGCTACCCCTTC. Translation: CATGGDGYGYPF.

In its sample, this clone was seen a few times. The chain links TRBV7-8 to TRBJ2-7; 7 nucleotides align to TRBD1. The CDR3 loop spans 15 amino acids. Germline values: CDR1 SGHVS, CDR2 FQNEAQ. After removal of 5 bases from V and 4 bases from J, the junction contained 11 bases not matched to a gene. In nucleotides, the CDR3 is TGTGCCAGCAGCCCTTCTAGGGGGCGCATTTACGAGCAGTACTTC. Translation: CASSPSRGRIYEQYF.

The CDR3 DNA sequence: TGTGCCAGCACCGTAGCGGGAGGCTCCTACGAGCAGTACTTC. Translated, it gives CASTVAGGSYEQYF. V gene TRBV6-5 combines with J gene TRBJ2-7; 10 bases are a match to TRBD2. The CDR3 loop spans 14 amino acids. Germline CDR1 MNHEY, CDR2 SVGAGI. The V and J ends lost 7 bases and 0 bases, in that order; junction bases with no gene match: 3.

In nucleotides, the CDR3 is TGCGCCAGCAGCTGGGGACAGGGGACCACTGAAGCTTTCTTT. It yields the protein CASSWGQGTTEAFF. The genes are TRBV5-1 and TRBJ1-1, with 10 bases matching TRBD1. The CDR3 has 14 amino acids. Germline CDR1 SGHRS, CDR2 YFSETQ. Losses at the gene ends were 3 bases for V and 4 bases for J; bases not matched to a gene: 3.

V is TRBV9 and J is TRBJ1-3; D unresolved. The V and J ends lost 3 bases and 0 bases respectively, with 13 bases between them. The germline V gene has CDR1 SGDLS and CDR2 YYNGEE. CDR3 length equals 16 residues. The CDR3, as DNA: TGTGCCAGCAGCGCTCGGGCGGGGAACTCTGGAAACACCATATATTTT. Translated: CASSARAGNSGNTIYF.

The chain recombines TRBV7-9 with TRBJ2-5; 11 bases agree with TRBD2. Germline CDR1 SEHNR, CDR2 FQNEAQ (reference sequence). J was trimmed by 5 bases and V by 4 bases; bases with no gene match: 6. CDR3 size: 15 residues. The CDR3 DNA is TGTGCCAGCAGCTACCTAGCGGGAGGCGGGGAGACCCAGTACTTC. It codes for CASSYLAGGGETQYF.

The table lists this clone with a few counts. This rearrangement joins TRBV7-9 to TRBJ2-2; TRBD2 matches 8 bases. CDR3 length: 16 amino acids. The junction had 9 bases not matched to a gene; V was cut back by 5 bases and J by 4 bases. CDR1 and CDR2 (germline): SEHNR, FQNEAQ (reference sequence). CDR3 amino acids: CASSPVGLAGTGELFF. As DNA, the CDR3 is TGTGCCAGCAGCCCTGTCGGACTAGCAGGCACCGGGGAGCTGTTTTTT.

This chain joins TRBV9 and TRBJ2-5; TRBD2 agrees at 11 bases. This CDR3 comprises 17 residues. The trim removed 0 bases at V and 2 bases at J, leaving 6 bases unmatched. The germline V gene encodes CDR1 SGDLS and CDR2 YYNGEE. CDR3 sequence reads: CASSVGLAGGGQETQYF. The DNA for the CDR3 is TGTGCCAGCAGCGTAGGGCTAGCGGGGGGAGGGCAAGAGACCCAGTACTTC.

The V gene is TRBV7-3, the J gene TRBJ2-2; 8 bases are shared with TRBD1. The CDR3 has 17 amino acids. The J segment lost 4 bases and the V segment lost 5 bases, leaving 12 bases of the junction unmatched. CDR1 SGHTA and CDR2 FQGTGA come from the germline V gene. The CDR3 nucleotides are TGTGCCAGCAGCCCTAGGACAGGGAGAGGGGTCACCGGGGAGCTGTTTTTT. This sequence encodes CASSPRTGRGVTGELFF.

This chain links TRBV6-5 with TRBJ1-2; D uncertain. Germline loops: CDR1 MNHEY, CDR2 SVGAGI. CDR3 length: 15 residues. The germline V and J ends were trimmed by 8 bases and 3 bases, with 19 bases remaining between them. For the CDR3, the DNA is TGTGCCAGCGCTTACTCTCAGGCCTGGGACTATGGCTACACCTTC. As protein: CASAYSQAWDYGYTF.

This clone occurred a few times. The chain combines TRBV19 with TRBJ2-2; 11 bases are a match to TRBD2. The CDR3 contains 16 residues. The J segment lost 4 bases and the V segment lost 4 bases, leaving 5 bases of the junction unmatched. CDR1 LNHDA and CDR2 SQIVND come from the germline V gene (reference sequence). The CDR3 reads CASSTRLAGSTGELFF. CDR3 coding DNA: TGTGCCAGTAGTACCCGACTAGCGGGGAGCACCGGGGAGCTGTTTTTT. Supplemented by reference TRBV19 and TRBJ2-2, the full variable domain reads DGGITQSPKYLFRKEGQNVTLSCEQNLNHDAMYWYRQDPGQGLRLIYYSQIVNDFQKGDIAEGYSVSREKKESFPLTVTSAQKNPTAFYLCASSTRLAGSTGELFFGEGSRLTVL.

This chain uses TRBV28 with TRBJ2-1; D might be TRBD1 (6 bases). V shed 5 bases and J shed 10 bases, with 9 bases lying between them. Germline V gene sequence: CDR1 MDHEN, CDR2 SYDVKM. There are 11 residues in the CDR3. Here the CDR3 reads CASSATGEQFF. In DNA form, the CDR3 reads TGTGCCAGCAGTGCAACAGGGGAGCAGTTCTTC.

V gene TRBV5-6 combines with J gene TRBJ2-1, with D possibly TRBD2 on 7 matching bases. The V gene's germline CDR1 is SGHDT and CDR2 YYEEEE. V lost 3 bases, J lost 8 bases, and 21 bases lay in between. The CDR3 has 16 residues. The DNA for the CDR3 is TGTGCCAGCAGCTCCCTTTCTGGGGGGGCTTTCGATGAGCAGTTCTTC. Translating gives CASSSLSGGAFDEQFF. The full variable domain, with the rest looked up from reference TRBV5-6 and TRBJ2-1, is DAGVTQSPTHLIKTRGQQVTLRCSPKSGHDTVSWYQQALGQGPQFIFQYYEEEERQRGNFPDRFSGHQFPNYSSELNVNALLLGDSALYLCASSSLSGGAFDEQFFGPGTRLTVL.

This clone has a handful of counts. The gene calls are TRBV27 and TRBJ2-1; no reliable D call. Per germline, CDR1 MNHEY and CDR2 SMNVEV (reference sequence). V shed 2 bases and J shed 9 bases, with 14 bases lying between them. The CDR3 is 14 residues long. CDR3 in DNA: TGTGCCAGCAGTTTACCCGCCAGAAGTGGTGAGCAGTTCTTC. Translation gives CASSLPARSGEQFF.